One sample yielded the 17 T cell receptor beta chains listed below, sequenced in a study of T-cell reconstitution after alpha-beta-depleted transplantation in children. The TCRbeta library was prepared with unique molecular identifiers. TCRdb processed the PCR reads anew with MiXCR; each CDR3 protein has one entry. Of 580,000 or so distinct CDR3 sequences in the sample, around 23% were seen once. The sample consisted of PBMCs, mostly from graft donor cells, taken 360 days after TCRalphabeta/CD19-depleted stem cell transplant. The receptors were sampled from a boy younger than two who had a stem cell transplant for acute myeloid leukemia, so the T cells may come from the graft donor.

The chain links TRBV20-1 to TRBJ2-1; no firm D call. The CDR3 has 10 amino acids. Between the trimmed V and J ends, which lost 7 bases and 6 bases, there was a span of 7 bases. The germline CDR1 and CDR2 sequences are DFQATT and SNEGSKA (reference sequence). The CDR3 coding sequence is TGCAGTGGGCTGACCAATGAGCAGTTCTTC. Translating gives CSGLTNEQFF.

In this sample, this clonotype turned up once. Here the CDR3 reads CASGLVEDLVRGHEQFF. CDR3 sequence (DNA): TGTGCTAGTGGTTTGGTAGAGGACCTGGTCAGGGGTCATGAGCAGTTCTTC. The J gene is TRBJ2-1, the V gene TRBV12-5; D may be TRBD1 (6 bases). The CDR3 is 17 residues long. Germline V lookup: CDR1 LGHNT, CDR2 FRNRAP. V lost 0 bases and J lost 8, with 20 bases in between.

This clonotype showed up just once. The chain has TRBV11-2 and TRBJ2-3; no firm D call. This CDR3 is 13 amino acids long. From germline, CDR1 is SGHAT and CDR2 FQNNGV. The V and J ends lost 0 bases and 4 bases respectively, with 5 bases between them. CDR3 sequence reads: CASSLDPPDTQYF. The CDR3 nucleotides read TGTGCCAGCAGCTTAGATCCGCCAGATACGCAGTATTTT. Drawing the rest from reference TRBV11-2 and TRBJ2-3, the complete variable domain is EAGVAQSPRYKIIEKRQSVAFWCNPISGHATLYWYQQILGQGPKLLIQFQNNGVVDDSQLPKDRFSAERLKGVDSTLKIQPAKLEDSAVYLCASSLDPPDTQYFGPGTRLTVL.

The count of this clonotype is one. This may be a read error, as it is one base from a much larger clone. V usage is TRBV9 and J usage is TRBJ2-1; possible D gene TRBD1, 6 bases. The V end was cut by 3 bases, the J end by 2 bases, with 6 bases between. From germline, CDR1 is SGDLS and CDR2 YYNGEE. There are 13 residues in the CDR3. The CDR3 sequence is CASSGDTYNEQFF. The DNA for the CDR3 is TGTGCCAGCAGCGGGGACACCTACAATGAGCAGTTCTTC. Looking up the rest from reference TRBV9 and TRBJ2-1 gives the full variable domain: DSGVTQTPKHLITATGQRVTLRCSPRSGDLSVYWYQQSLDQGLQFLIQYYNGEERAKGNILERFSAQQFPDLHSELNLSSLELGDSALYFCASSGDTYNEQFFGPGTRLTVL.

The gene calls are TRBV20-1 and TRBJ1-5, with D perhaps TRBD1 (6 bases). The CDR3 spans 16 residues. The germline V gene encodes CDR1 DFQATT and CDR2 SNEGSKA (reference sequence). The V end lost 0 bases, the J end lost 4 bases, and 16 bases lay between the germline ends. CDR3 sequence (DNA): TGCAGTGCTAGAGATGCGCGGGGGGGCGGGAATCAGCCCCAGCATTTT. It yields the protein CSARDARGGGNQPQHF.

There are many counts of this clonotype. The chain joins TRBV7-9 to TRBJ1-1; no definite D call. With 6 bases removed from V and 1 base from J, the gap between germline ends came to 18 bases. Per germline, CDR1 SEHNR and CDR2 FQNEAQ (reference sequence). There are 16 residues in the CDR3. CDR3 residues: CASSLYRGGSNTEAFF. CDR3 sequence (DNA): TGTGCCAGCAGTTTGTACCGGGGAGGGTCGAACACTGAAGCTTTCTTT.

This chain joins TRBV20-1 and TRBJ2-5; 9 bases match TRBD1. Per the germline V gene, CDR1 is DFQATT and CDR2 is SNEGSKA (reference sequence). This CDR3 contains 18 residues. V shed 3 bases, J shed 5 bases, and the junction held 19 bases outside the gene matches. Written as DNA, the CDR3 is TGCAGTGCTAGTCCCCGTTCCTTGACAGGGGGGTTCGGGGAGACCCAGTACTTC. This gives the protein CSASPRSLTGGFGETQYF.

The chain uses TRBV18 and TRBJ2-5; TRBD1 agrees at 8 bases. The CDR3 has 16 residues. V lost 3 bases and J lost 2; bases outside the gene matches: 8. Germline V CDR1 and CDR2: KGHSH, LQKENI. This chain's CDR3 is CASSPGQAEYQETQYF. The CDR3 bases are TGTGCCAGCTCACCGGGACAGGCGGAATATCAAGAGACCCAGTACTTC.

This clonotype was recorded many times. CDR3 bases: TGTGCCAGCAGCCGCGACATGCTCACAGATACGCAGTATTTT. Residues: CASSRDMLTDTQYF. The V and J genes are TRBV7-9 and TRBJ2-3; D is undetermined. In germline, CDR1 is SEHNR, CDR2 FQNEAQ (reference sequence). Trimming stripped 5 bases from V and 2 bases from J, with 11 bases between. The CDR3 extends over 14 amino acids.

This clonotype was seen only a few times. This chain links TRBV20-1 with TRBJ2-3; D remains ambiguous. V was cut by 3 bases and J by 5 bases, with 12 bases left in between. The CDR3 is 13 amino acids. Germline CDR1 reads DFQATT; CDR2 reads SNEGSKA (reference sequence). CDR3 bases: TGCAGTGCTAGTATAGGACCTGGAGATACGCAGTATTTT. This encodes CSASIGPGDTQYF.

J is TRBJ2-7 and V is TRBV6-5, with a weak D call TRBD2 (7 bases). From germline, CDR1 is MNHEY and CDR2 SVGAGI. Trimming left V 2 bases short and J 4 bases short, with 15 bases between. CDR3 length equals 15 residues. CDR3 residues: CASSYEGGDGYEQYV. CDR3 DNA: TGTGCCAGCAGTTACGAGGGGGGGGACGGATACGAGCAGTACGTC.

As for this clonotype: Likely a read error: the CDR3 ends without its conserved phenylalanine or tryptophan. The CDR3 is CASSLAGPRTIYY. In nucleotides, the CDR3 is TGTGCCAGCAGCTTAGCGGGGCCCAGGACCATATATTAT. The chain has TRBV7-9 and TRBJ1-3, with D perhaps matching TRBD1 (5 bases). Trimming shortened V by 0 bases and J by 10 bases, and 10 bases separated the two germline ends. Germline V lookup: CDR1 SEHNR, CDR2 FQNEAQ (reference sequence). CDR3 size: 13 residues.

This clonotype occurred many times. This CDR3 is missing its conserved last phenylalanine or tryptophan, likely due to a read error. The limits of the CDR3 on the DNA are not certain, so only TCRdb's listed CDR3 is given. This chain joins TRBV6-4 and TRBJ2-1. The CDR3 region is 9 residues in length, termini included. Germline V lookup: CDR1 MRHNA, CDR2 SNTAGT. This CDR3 reads CASSDSTWI.

There are many counts of this clonotype. This chain uses TRBV20-1 with TRBJ1-1; D is perhaps TRBD1 (6 bases). The V end lost 5 bases, the J end lost 1 base, and 14 bases lay between the germline ends. Germline CDR1 and CDR2: DFQATT and SNEGSKA (reference sequence). This CDR3 contains 14 residues. CDR3 sequence (DNA): TGCAGTGCTTCAACAGGGTTCGGGAACACTGAAGCTTTCTTT. The encoded protein is CSASTGFGNTEAFF.

The CDR3 protein is CASSLSRDANEKLFF. In nucleotides, the CDR3 is TGTGCCAGCAGTCTTTCCCGGGACGCTAATGAAAAACTGTTTTTT. The genes are TRBV12-3 or TRBV12-4 and TRBJ1-4, with D possibly matching TRBD1 (5 bases). Trimming left V 5 bases short and J 3 bases short, with 13 bases between. The CDR3 contains 15 residues.

The CDR3 DNA reads as TGTGCCAGCACCGCGACACGTCCGGGGGACACCATATATTTT. It yields the protein CASTATRPGDTIYF. This sequence joins TRBV12-3 or TRBV12-4 and TRBJ1-3, with D possibly TRBD1 on 5 matching bases. The CDR3 is 14 residues long. V lost 7 bases and J 8 bases, leaving 18 bases between the germline ends.

This clonotype was seen more than once but under ten times. The genes are TRBV20-1 and TRBJ1-3, with D possibly TRBD1 on 5 matching bases. Germline-derived CDR1 and CDR2 are DFQATT and SNEGSKA (reference sequence). The CDR3 spans 14 residues. Trimming pared 0 bases from V and 7 bases from J, leaving 13 bases between. CDR3: CSARDPGTRNTIYF. In DNA form, the CDR3 reads TGCAGTGCTAGAGATCCTGGGACGAGGAACACCATATATTTT.